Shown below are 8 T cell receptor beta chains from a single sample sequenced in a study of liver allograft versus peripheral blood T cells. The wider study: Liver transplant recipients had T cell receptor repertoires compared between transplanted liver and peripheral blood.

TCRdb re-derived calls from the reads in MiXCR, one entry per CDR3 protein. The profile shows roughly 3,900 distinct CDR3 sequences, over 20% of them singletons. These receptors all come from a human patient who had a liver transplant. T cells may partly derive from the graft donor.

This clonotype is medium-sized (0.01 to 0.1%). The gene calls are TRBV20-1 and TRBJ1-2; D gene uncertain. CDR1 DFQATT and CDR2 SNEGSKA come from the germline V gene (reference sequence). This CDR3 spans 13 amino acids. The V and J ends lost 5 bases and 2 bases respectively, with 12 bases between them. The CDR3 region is CSAPSPENYGYTF. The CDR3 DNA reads TGCAGTGCTCCAAGTCCGGAGAACTATGGCTACACCTTC.

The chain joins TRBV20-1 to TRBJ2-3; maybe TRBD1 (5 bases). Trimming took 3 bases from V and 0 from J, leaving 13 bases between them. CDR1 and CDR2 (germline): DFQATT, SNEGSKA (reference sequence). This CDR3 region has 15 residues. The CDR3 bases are TGCAGTGCTAGTAGTAACAGGAAGAGCACAGATACGCAGTATTTT. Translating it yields CSASSNRKSTDTQYF.

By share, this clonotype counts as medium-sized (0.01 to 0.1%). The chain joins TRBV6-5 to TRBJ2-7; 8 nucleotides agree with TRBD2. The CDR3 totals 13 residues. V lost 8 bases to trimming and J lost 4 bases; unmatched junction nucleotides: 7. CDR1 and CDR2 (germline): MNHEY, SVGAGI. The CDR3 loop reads CASGRTSGYEQYF. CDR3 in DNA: TGTGCCAGCGGTAGAACTAGCGGTTACGAGCAGTACTTC.

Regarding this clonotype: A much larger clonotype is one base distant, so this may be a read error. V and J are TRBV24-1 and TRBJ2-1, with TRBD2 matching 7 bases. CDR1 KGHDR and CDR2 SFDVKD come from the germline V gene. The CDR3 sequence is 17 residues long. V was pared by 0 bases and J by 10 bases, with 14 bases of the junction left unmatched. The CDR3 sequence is CATSDLRGGGRWNEQFF. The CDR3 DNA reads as TGTGCCACCAGTGATTTGCGCGGGGGTGGGCGATGGAACGAGCAGTTCTTC.

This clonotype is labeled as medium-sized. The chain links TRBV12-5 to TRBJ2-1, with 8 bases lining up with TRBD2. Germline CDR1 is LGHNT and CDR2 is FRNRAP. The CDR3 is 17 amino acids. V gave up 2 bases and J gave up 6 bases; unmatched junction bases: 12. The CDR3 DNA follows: TGTGCTAGTGGTTTGTCCACTAGCGGCCTAAGTCGCAATGAGCAGTTCTTC. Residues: CASGLSTSGLSRNEQFF.

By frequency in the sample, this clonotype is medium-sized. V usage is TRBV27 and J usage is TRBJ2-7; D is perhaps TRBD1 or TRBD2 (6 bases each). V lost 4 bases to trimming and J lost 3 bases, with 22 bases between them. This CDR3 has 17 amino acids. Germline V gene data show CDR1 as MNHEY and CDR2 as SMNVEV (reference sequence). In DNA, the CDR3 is TGTGCCAGCAGTTCCCTCGGGGGCGCCGATTACGGCTACGAGCAGTACTTC. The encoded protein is CASSSLGGADYGYEQYF.

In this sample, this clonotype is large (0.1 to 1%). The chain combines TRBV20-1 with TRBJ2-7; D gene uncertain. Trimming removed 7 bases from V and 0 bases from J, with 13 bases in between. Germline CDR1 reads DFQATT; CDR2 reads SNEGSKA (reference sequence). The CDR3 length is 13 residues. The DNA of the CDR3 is TGCAGTGTTACAGCGACGAGCTCCTACGAGCAGTACTTC. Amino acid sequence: CSVTATSSYEQYF.

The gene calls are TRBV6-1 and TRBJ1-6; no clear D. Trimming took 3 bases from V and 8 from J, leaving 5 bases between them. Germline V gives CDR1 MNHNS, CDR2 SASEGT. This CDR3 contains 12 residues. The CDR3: CASSDGDSPLHF. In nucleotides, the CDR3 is TGTGCCAGCAGTGACGGGGATTCACCCCTCCACTTT.